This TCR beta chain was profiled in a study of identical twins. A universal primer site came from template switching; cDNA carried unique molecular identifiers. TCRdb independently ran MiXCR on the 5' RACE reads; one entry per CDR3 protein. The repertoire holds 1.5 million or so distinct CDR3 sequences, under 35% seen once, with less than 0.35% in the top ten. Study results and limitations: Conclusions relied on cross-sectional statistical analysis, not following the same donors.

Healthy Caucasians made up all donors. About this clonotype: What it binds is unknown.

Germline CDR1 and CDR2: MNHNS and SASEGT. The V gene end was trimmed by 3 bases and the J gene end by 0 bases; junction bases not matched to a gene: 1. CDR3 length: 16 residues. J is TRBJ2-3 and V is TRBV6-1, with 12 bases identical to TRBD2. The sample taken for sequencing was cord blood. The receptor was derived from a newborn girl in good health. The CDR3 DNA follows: TGTGCCAGCAGTGAGGGGACTAGCGGGAGCACAGATACGCAGTATTTT. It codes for CASSEGTSGSTDTQYF.